A selection of T cell receptor beta chains follows, all from one sample in a study of HIV-infected patients and healthy controls. TCRdb fed the 5' RACE reads into MiXCR, producing one record per CDR3 protein. Here the sample spans fewer than 20,000 distinct CDR3 sequences, approximately 9.1% being singletons. The sample taken for sequencing was blood. Receptors were obtained from an adult in good health. Both conserved end residues are part of each CDR3. The D gene is left open where the match is weak. Expanded clones get a size class; other rows say once, few or many, or leave the size out.

clone_size: -; v_call: TRBV20-1; d_call: -; j_call: TRBJ1-1; cdr3_nt: TGCAGTGTGTCCGATAGGACGGGCACTGAAGCTTTCTTT; cdr3_aa: CSVSDRTGTEAFF
clone_size: -; v_call: TRBV27; d_call: TRBD1; j_call: TRBJ2-2; cdr3_nt: TGTGCCAGCAGTCCTAAATTACGACAGGGGACCGGGGAGCTGTTTTTT; cdr3_aa: CASSPKLRQGTGELFF
clone_size: -; v_call: TRBV7-2; d_call: -; j_call: TRBJ2-1; cdr3_nt: TGTGCCAGCAGCTTATTGGTACAGGCGAGATACTCCTACAATGAGCAGTTCTTC; cdr3_aa: CASSLLVQARYSYNEQFF
clone_size: many; v_call: TRBV20-1; d_call: -; j_call: TRBJ2-5; cdr3_nt: TGCAGTGCTGGAGGACTACAAAGAGACCAGTACTTC; cdr3_aa: CSAGGLQRDQYF
clone_size: -; v_call: TRBV7-2; d_call: TRBD2; j_call: TRBJ2-1; cdr3_nt: TGTGCCAGCAGCCTTACTAGCGGGAATAACCATGAGCAGTTCTTC; cdr3_aa: CASSLTSGNNHEQFF
clone_size: medium-sized; v_call: TRBV10-2; d_call: -; j_call: TRBJ2-5; cdr3_nt: TGCGCCAGCAGTGAGGGCCCTGCAGAGACCCAGTACTTC; cdr3_aa: CASSEGPAETQYF
clone_size: many; v_call: TRBV9; d_call: -; j_call: TRBJ2-5; cdr3_nt: TGTGCCAGCAGCGTAGGGGGGTCAGGCCCAAAAGTGGAGACCCAGTACTTC; cdr3_aa: CASSVGGSGPKVETQYF
clone_size: many; v_call: TRBV12-3/TRBV12-4; d_call: TRBD1; j_call: TRBJ2-2; cdr3_nt: TGTGCCAGCAGCCTAGACAGGGGGCACACCGGGGAGCTGTTTTTT; cdr3_aa: CASSLDRGHTGELFF
clone_size: many; v_call: TRBV7-6; d_call: -; j_call: TRBJ2-4; cdr3_nt: TGTGCCAGCAGCCCCTTAAAGGCGTCCCTTGGAGAAAACATTCAGTACTTC; cdr3_aa: CASSPLKASLGENIQYF
clone_size: many; v_call: TRBV5-5; d_call: TRBD1; j_call: TRBJ1-6; cdr3_nt: TGTGCCAGCAGCCCCGCGACAGGGGGCGGGAATTCACCCCTCCACTTT; cdr3_aa: CASSPATGGGNSPLHF
clone_size: -; v_call: TRBV30; d_call: -; j_call: TRBJ2-1; cdr3_nt: TGTGCCTGGTCTGGCAACAATGAGCAGTTCTTC; cdr3_aa: CAWSGNNEQFF
clone_size: -; v_call: TRBV25-1; d_call: TRBD1; j_call: TRBJ1-6; cdr3_nt: TGTGCCAGCAGTGAATCAACGGACAGGATTCACCCTAGCTCCTATAATTCACCCCTCCACTTT; cdr3_aa: CASSESTDRIHPSSYNSPLHF
clone_size: -; v_call: TRBV5-1; d_call: TRBD1; j_call: TRBJ1-1; cdr3_nt: TGCGCCAGCAGCTCCGGGGACAGGGGCAACACTGAAGCTTTCTTT; cdr3_aa: CASSSGDRGNTEAFF
clone_size: -; v_call: TRBV12-3/TRBV12-4; d_call: -; j_call: TRBJ1-4; cdr3_nt: TGTGCCAGCAGTTTACCGACGGCCGAAAAACTGTTTTTT; cdr3_aa: CASSLPTAEKLFF
clone_size: -; v_call: TRBV6-2/TRBV6-3; d_call: -; j_call: TRBJ2-2; cdr3_nt: TGTGCCAGCAGTTCCGGACAAGTCCGGACCGGGGAGCTGTTTTTT; cdr3_aa: CASSSGQVRTGELFF
clone_size: many; v_call: TRBV7-9; d_call: -; j_call: TRBJ2-3; cdr3_nt: TGTGCCAGCAGCCCGGCCGGGACTTATGCGACAGATACGCAGTATTTT; cdr3_aa: CASSPAGTYATDTQYF
clone_size: many; v_call: TRBV7-2; d_call: TRBD2; j_call: TRBJ2-3; cdr3_nt: TGTGCCAGCAGCAGACCGGGACTAGGGGGAGATACGCAGTATTTT; cdr3_aa: CASSRPGLGGDTQYF
clone_size: many; v_call: TRBV20-1; d_call: -; j_call: TRBJ2-1; cdr3_nt: TGCAGTGCTCTTCGTGGTGAGCAGTTCTTC; cdr3_aa: CSALRGEQFF
clone_size: many; v_call: TRBV30; d_call: -; j_call: TRBJ2-3; cdr3_nt: TGTGCCTGGAGGTGGCCAGACTCCTTGGCCACAGATACGCAGTATTTT; cdr3_aa: CAWRWPDSLATDTQYF
clone_size: -; v_call: TRBV6-1; d_call: TRBD2; j_call: TRBJ2-1; cdr3_nt: TGTGCCAGCAGCGCACAGGACAGGGGACCGACTAGCGGGAAGATCCGGTTCTTC; cdr3_aa: CASSAQDRGPTSGKIRFF
clone_size: many; v_call: TRBV5-1; d_call: -; j_call: TRBJ1-5; cdr3_nt: TGCGCCAGCAGGGTAGATAGCAATCAGCCCCAGCATTTT; cdr3_aa: CASRVDSNQPQHF
clone_size: medium-sized; v_call: TRBV6-4; d_call: -; j_call: TRBJ2-3; cdr3_nt: TGTGCCAGCAGTCGAAGCGGCACAGATACGCAGTATTTT; cdr3_aa: CASSRSGTDTQYF
clone_size: medium-sized; v_call: TRBV12-3/TRBV12-4; d_call: -; j_call: TRBJ2-3; cdr3_nt: TGTGCCAGCAGCCTAGGGGGACTTCCTCGAAGCACAGATACGCAGTATTTT; cdr3_aa: CASSLGGLPRSTDTQYF
clone_size: many; v_call: TRBV5-1; d_call: -; j_call: TRBJ2-5; cdr3_nt: TGCGCCAGCAGCTTTCTAGGAAGGACCAACCAAGAGACCCAGTACTTC; cdr3_aa: CASSFLGRTNQETQYF
clone_size: -; v_call: TRBV7-2; d_call: -; j_call: TRBJ2-7; cdr3_nt: TGTGCCAGCAGCTTAGGGGTACTATACGAGCAGTACTTC; cdr3_aa: CASSLGVLYEQYF
clone_size: medium-sized; v_call: TRBV19; d_call: -; j_call: TRBJ2-2; cdr3_nt: TGTGCCAGTACCTGGGGGCCGCCGAACACCGGGGAGCTGTTTTTT; cdr3_aa: CASTWGPPNTGELFF
clone_size: many; v_call: TRBV5-1; d_call: -; j_call: TRBJ2-5; cdr3_nt: TGCGCCAGCAGCTTGAGCGGTTCAGAGACCCAGTACTTC; cdr3_aa: CASSLSGSETQYF
clone_size: many; v_call: TRBV25-1; d_call: -; j_call: TRBJ2-3; cdr3_nt: TGTGCCAGCAGTGAAGAGCATACGCAGTATTTT; cdr3_aa: CASSEEHTQYF
clone_size: few; v_call: TRBV5-1; d_call: TRBD1; j_call: TRBJ2-7; cdr3_nt: TGCGCCAGCAGCTTGGACGGGACAGGGTACTACGAGCAGTACTTC; cdr3_aa: CASSLDGTGYYEQYF
clone_size: few; v_call: TRBV7-2; d_call: TRBD2; j_call: TRBJ2-1; cdr3_nt: TGTGCCAGCAGCTCAACCGGGACTAGCGGTAGAAATGAGCAGTTCTTC; cdr3_aa: CASSSTGTSGRNEQFF
clone_size: many; v_call: TRBV3-1; d_call: -; j_call: TRBJ2-7; cdr3_nt: TGTGCCAGCAGCCAAGGCGAGGAGCAGTACTTC; cdr3_aa: CASSQGEEQYF
clone_size: many; v_call: TRBV20-1; d_call: TRBD2; j_call: TRBJ2-3; cdr3_nt: TGCAGTGCCGTCCTACGAGCGGGAGAAGCGGATACGCAGTATTTT; cdr3_aa: CSAVLRAGEADTQYF